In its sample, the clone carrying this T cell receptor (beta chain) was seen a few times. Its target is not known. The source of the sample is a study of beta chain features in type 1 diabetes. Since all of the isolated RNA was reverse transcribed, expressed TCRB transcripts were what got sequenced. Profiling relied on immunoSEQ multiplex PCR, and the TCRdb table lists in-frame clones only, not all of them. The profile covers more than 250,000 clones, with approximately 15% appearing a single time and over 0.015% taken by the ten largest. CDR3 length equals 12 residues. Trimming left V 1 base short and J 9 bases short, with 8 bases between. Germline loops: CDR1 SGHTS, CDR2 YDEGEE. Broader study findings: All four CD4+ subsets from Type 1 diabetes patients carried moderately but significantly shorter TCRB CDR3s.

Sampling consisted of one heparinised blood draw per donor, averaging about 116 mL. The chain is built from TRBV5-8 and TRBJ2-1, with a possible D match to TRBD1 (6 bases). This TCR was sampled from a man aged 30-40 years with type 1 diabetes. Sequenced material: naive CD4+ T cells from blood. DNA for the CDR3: TGTGCCAGCAGCTTGTTACAGGGTGAGCAGTTCTTC. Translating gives CASSLLQGEQFF.